This T cell receptor (beta chain) was documented in a study of T-cell memory formation after mild COVID-19. Points from the study as a whole: Clones that contracted from day 15 to 85 had balanced CD4/CD8; later expanders were CD4+ biased. CD4+ clones that contracted lay mainly in CM and EM; CD8+ ones lay in EMRA.

This clonotype has more than one count but fewer than ten. Its antigen is unidentified. Employing constant-segment primers, 5'RACE generated TCR alpha and TCR beta cDNA libraries bearing sample barcodes and UMIs. MiXCR was run by TCRdb on the 5' RACE reads, yielding one entry per CDR3 protein. The sample lists under 450,000 distinct CDR3 sequences; more than 20% were seen once. Germline CDR1 is SEHNR and CDR2 is FQNEAQ (reference sequence). With 4 bases removed from V and 2 bases from J, the gap between germline ends came to 21 bases. The CDR3 totals 17 residues. The sequencing input was PBMCs or a T cell subset sorted from them (not recorded which). The sequence derives from an adult woman who had mild COVID-19 (a few samples of this study predate the infection). Cell type and time point are not known. J is TRBJ2-7 and V is TRBV7-9; D is ambiguous. CDR3 sequence reads: CASSSISSGGGPYEQYF. DNA for the CDR3: TGTGCCAGCAGCTCTATTTCGTCGGGCGGTGGCCCCTACGAGCAGTACTTC. Filled out from reference TRBV7-9 and TRBJ2-7, the complete variable domain reads DTGVSQNPRHKITKRGQNVTFRCDPISEHNRLYWYRQTLGQGPEFLTYFQNEAQLEKSRLLSDRFSAERPKGSFSTLEIQRTEQGDSAMYLCASSSISSGGGPYEQYFGPGTRLTVT.